These 16 T cell receptor beta chains share one sample of origin, sequenced in a study of blood T cells in healthy people across ages. The second PCR ran about 6 to 11 cycles with a sample-barcoded 5' primer and J-beta primers. From the 5' RACE reads, TCRdb called clonotypes with MiXCR, one entry per CDR3 protein. The sample holds roughly 500,000 distinct CDR3 sequences, about 25% seen once. The specimen sequenced was blood. Receptors originate from a woman between 65 and 79 years old in good health.

Only a few counts were recorded for this clonotype. The chain joins TRBV12-3 or TRBV12-4 to TRBJ2-7, with D tentatively TRBD2 (5 bases). The CDR3 consists of 15 residues. Trimming stripped 1 base from V and 0 bases from J, with 10 bases between. CDR3 sequence reads: CASSLEEASSYEQYV. The CDR3 nucleotides read TGTGCCAGCAGTTTAGAGGAGGCCAGCTCCTACGAGCAGTACGTC.

This chain joins TRBV7-9 and TRBJ1-2, with TRBD1 matching over 7 bases. The V segment lost 4 bases and the J segment 4 bases; nucleotides outside the gene matches: 9. This CDR3 is built from 15 residues. Germline loops: CDR1 SEHNR, CDR2 FQNEAQ (reference sequence). The DNA of the CDR3 is TGTGCCAGCAGCTCCACAGGGGAGACGCCCTATGGCTACACCTTC. Translated: CASSSTGETPYGYTF.

This clonotype has only a few counts. The chain carries TRBV6-6 and TRBJ2-2; no clear D gene. This CDR3 region has 15 residues. V gave up 1 base and J gave up 0 bases, with 6 bases separating them. Germline CDR1 is MNHNY and CDR2 is SVGAGI (reference sequence). In nucleotides, the CDR3 is TGTGCCAGCAGTTACTTCCAGACGAACACCGGGGAGCTGTTTTTT. Its translation is CASSYFQTNTGELFF.

The chain combines TRBV12-3 or TRBV12-4 with TRBJ1-3; D unclear. V was pared by 1 base and J by 2 bases, with 15 bases between. This CDR3 spans 17 amino acids. The CDR3 DNA is TGTGCCAGCAGTTTAGGCCCAACCCCGTTCCCTGGAAACACCATATATTTT. Its protein product is CASSLGPTPFPGNTIYF.

This clonotype was counted only a few times. The V and J genes are TRBV7-2 and TRBJ2-1, with TRBD2 matching 11 bases. Looked up from germline, CDR1 is SGHTA and CDR2 is FQGNSA. Unmatched junction bases numbered 11, after V lost 7 bases and J lost 9 bases. This CDR3 is built from 15 residues. As DNA, the CDR3 is TGTGCCAGCACCAGACTAGCGGGGTACCCCAGTGAGCAGTTCTTC. It translates to CASTRLAGYPSEQFF.

This chain connects TRBV27 to TRBJ2-4; D perhaps matches TRBD2 (6 bases). The V end was cut by 8 bases, the J end by 9 bases, with 17 bases between. The CDR3 sequence is 13 residues long. Germline CDR1 is MNHEY and CDR2 is SMNVEV (reference sequence). In DNA, the CDR3 is TGTGCCAGCGGGTTGGGGGGATTCGGCATTCAGTACTTC. As protein: CASGLGGFGIQYF.

The chain employs TRBV7-2 and TRBJ1-2; a possible D gene is TRBD1 (6 bases). Germline values: CDR1 SGHTA, CDR2 FQGNSA. The V gene lost 5 bases and the J gene lost 7 bases, with 14 bases spanning the gap. This CDR3 is 13 amino acids long. CDR3 bases: TGTGCCAGCAGCGTCGGGGGGGCGAGTGGCTACACCTTC. It is translated as CASSVGGASGYTF.

The chain is built from TRBV9 and TRBJ2-1, with 7 bases identical to TRBD1. This CDR3 region has 16 residues. The germline V gene encodes CDR1 SGDLS and CDR2 YYNGEE. Germline trimming cut 3 bases from V and 0 bases from J; bases unmatched to any gene: 6. The CDR3 here is CASSGTGPSSYNEQFF. CDR3 nucleotides: TGTGCCAGCAGCGGGACAGGACCCAGCTCCTACAATGAGCAGTTCTTC.

This clonotype was found a few times. The rearrangement links TRBV2 to TRBJ2-5; D is unclear. The assigned J gene may be wrong: the sequence end matches TRBJ2-1 better. CDR1 is SNHLY and CDR2 is FYNNEI in the germline V gene. The CDR3 sequence is 10 residues long. In nucleotides, the CDR3 is TGTGCCAGCAGGCACCCTGAGCAGTTCTTC. This gives the protein CASRHPEQFF.

This clonotype was found many times. CDR3 nucleotide sequence: TGCGCCAGCAGCCCTCGTGGTCCCTCCGAGACGGCGGCGCCACCCCTCCACTTT. Protein: CASSPRGPSETAAPPLHF. The chain couples TRBV4-1 to TRBJ1-6; D remains unclear. The germline CDR1 and CDR2 sequences are MGHRA and YSYEKL. The CDR3 is 18 amino acids. V was pared by 4 bases and J by 11 bases, with 27 bases between.

As for this clonotype: A read error is the likely source, as a far larger clone sits one nucleotide away. The chain employs TRBV11-3 and TRBJ2-5; D ambiguous. Per germline, CDR1 SGHNT and CDR2 YENEEA. There are 11 residues in the CDR3. In nucleotides, the CDR3 is TGTACCAGCAGCTTCGGGGAGACCCAGTACTTC. Protein product: CTSSFGETQYF.

The sample holds a few counts of this clonotype. The genes are TRBV5-6 and TRBJ1-4, with TRBD1 identical over 8 bases. Trimming cost V 4 bases and J 5 bases; bases outside gene matches: 7. Germline loops: CDR1 SGHDT, CDR2 YYEEEE. This CDR3 spans 15 amino acids. The CDR3 bases are TGTGCCAGCAGCACGACAGGGGTAGAAAATGAAAAACTGTTTTTT. Translation: CASSTTGVENEKLFF.

This clonotype has only a few counts. This chain connects TRBV7-2 to TRBJ1-1; D not certain. This CDR3 is 14 amino acids long. The germline V and J ends were trimmed by 5 bases and 1 base, with 11 bases remaining between them. The germline V gene has CDR1 SGHTA and CDR2 FQGNSA. CDR3 coding DNA: TGTGCCAGCAGCCCCTCTCCAACGAACACTGAAGCTTTCTTT. Translating it yields CASSPSPTNTEAFF. The variable domain in full, completed from reference TRBV7-2 and TRBJ1-1, reads GAGVSQSPSNKVTEKGKDVELRCDPISGHTALYWYRQSLGQGLEFLIYFQGNSAPDKSGLPSDRFSAERTGGSVSTLTIQRTQQEDSAVYLCASSPSPTNTEAFFGQGTRLTVV.

A few counts support this clonotype. The chain links TRBV20-1 to TRBJ2-2; 9 bases align to TRBD2. Per the germline V gene, CDR1 is DFQATT and CDR2 is SNEGSKA (reference sequence). J was trimmed by 8 bases and V by 3 bases; bases with no gene match: 7. The CDR3 length is 14 residues. For the CDR3, the DNA is TGCAGTGCTAGTCGGTCTAGCGGGAATGGGGAGCTGTTTTTT. It translates to CSASRSSGNGELFF.

The rearrangement links TRBV9 to TRBJ2-7, with D unclear. CDR1 is SGDLS and CDR2 is YYNGEE in the germline V gene. There are 14 residues in the CDR3. The V end lost 0 bases, the J end lost 0 bases, and 7 bases lay between the germline ends. The CDR3 sequence: CASSVGGPSYEQYF. In DNA, the CDR3 is TGTGCCAGCAGCGTAGGCGGTCCCTCCTACGAGCAGTACTTC.

This chain joins TRBV7-2 and TRBJ1-5, with 7 nucleotides matching TRBD1. CDR3 length equals 14 residues. Trimming cost V 2 bases and J 6 bases; bases outside gene matches: 4. Germline-derived CDR1 and CDR2 are SGHTA and FQGNSA. The CDR3 sequence: CASSLTSGGQPQHF. The CDR3 DNA reads TGTGCCAGCAGCTTAACCTCAGGGGGTCAGCCCCAGCATTTT.